The 11 T cell receptor beta chains below were found in one sample sequenced in a study of cytomegalovirus exposure and HLA in healthy donors. The PCR ran on 60 Vbeta and 13 Jbeta primers. TCRdb's table, derived via immunoSEQ multiplex PCR, lists solely in-frame clones and lacks some. The repertoire consists of 90,000 to 130,000 clones, with around three quarters occurring once and the leading ten covering roughly 0.9%. Sequences were obtained from PBMCs. These receptors originate from a woman aged 25-40 years in good health and CMV-seronegative.

This clone was counted a single time. V usage is TRBV29-1 and J usage is TRBJ1-2; no clear D. Germline CDR1 SQVTM, CDR2 ANQGSEA. V lost 0 bases to trimming and J lost 4 bases, with 15 bases between them. This CDR3 contains 15 residues. CDR3 amino acids: CSVEDPGQAFYGYTF. CDR3 coding DNA: TGCAGCGTTGAAGATCCAGGTCAGGCCTTCTATGGCTACACCTTC.

This chain joins TRBV9 and TRBJ2-5; a possible D gene is TRBD1 (5 bases). V shed 0 bases and J shed 9 bases, with 12 bases lying between them. The CDR3 has 13 residues. In germline, CDR1 is SGDLS, CDR2 YYNGEE. CDR3 nucleotides: TGTGCCAGCAGCGTAGCTCAGGGTGAGGCCCAGTACTTC. Residues: CASSVAQGEAQYF.

This rearrangement joins TRBV7-9 to TRBJ1-2; TRBD1 matches at 12 bases. The CDR3 is 16 residues long. Germline V gene lookup returns CDR1 SEHNR and CDR2 FQNEAQ (reference sequence). V lost 6 bases and J lost 4; bases outside the gene matches: 9. DNA for the CDR3: TGTGCCAGCAGTAAGGGACAGGGGGCTTTCCCCTATGGCTACACCTTC. It yields the protein CASSKGQGAFPYGYTF.

V usage is TRBV7-9 and J usage is TRBJ1-2, with D maybe TRBD1 (6 bases). Looked up from germline, CDR1 is SEHNR and CDR2 is FQNEAQ (reference sequence). The V end was cut by 0 bases, the J end by 4 bases, with 12 bases between. The CDR3 runs to 15 residues. The DNA for the CDR3 is TGTGCCAGCAGCTTAGCGCCAGGGGAGACCTATGGCTACACCTTC. It encodes CASSLAPGETYGYTF.

V and J are TRBV30 and TRBJ2-1; 8 positions match TRBD2. Germline values: CDR1 GTSNPN, CDR2 SVGIG (reference sequence). The CDR3 loop spans 19 amino acids. V shed 1 base and J 8 bases; nucleotides not matched to a gene: 22. The CDR3 here is CAWSGGQGPAGGRNYEQFF. For the CDR3, the DNA is TGTGCCTGGAGTGGGGGTCAGGGCCCCGCGGGGGGCCGAAATTATGAGCAGTTCTTC.

The gene calls are TRBV4-2 and TRBJ2-2, with unresolved D. Germline CDR1 reads LGHNA; CDR2 reads YNFKEQ. The CDR3 has 12 residues. V was clipped by 2 bases and J by 5 bases, with 3 bases between them. CDR3 nucleotide sequence: TGTGCCAGCAGCCAATCGACCGGGGAGCTGTTTTTT. It encodes CASSQSTGELFF.

The chain links TRBV6-5 to TRBJ1-4, with 8 bases fitting TRBD1. From germline, CDR1 is MNHEY and CDR2 SVGAGI. J was trimmed by 7 bases and V by 6 bases; bases with no gene match: 7. This CDR3 spans 14 amino acids. The CDR3: CASSSTGGGEKLFF. The CDR3 coding sequence is TGTGCCAGCAGCTCTACAGGGGGAGGTGAAAAACTGTTTTTT.

There are many counts of this clone. The chain links TRBV19 to TRBJ1-1; 7 nucleotides align to TRBD1. The ends lost 6 bases at V and 1 base at J; junction bases unmatched: 5. Looked up from germline, CDR1 is LNHDA and CDR2 is SQIVND (reference sequence). CDR3 size: 14 residues. In DNA form, the CDR3 reads TGTGCCAGTAGGCGAGACAGGGCGAACACTGAAGCTTTCTTT. It specifies CASRRDRANTEAFF. The whole variable domain, filled in from reference TRBV19 and TRBJ1-1, reads DGGITQSPKYLFRKEGQNVTLSCEQNLNHDAMYWYRQDPGQGLRLIYYSQIVNDFQKGDIAEGYSVSREKKESFPLTVTSAQKNPTAFYLCASRRDRANTEAFFGQGTRLTVV.

This chain uses TRBV19 with TRBJ1-3, with 7 nucleotides matching TRBD1. Germline lookup yields CDR1 LNHDA and CDR2 SQIVND (reference sequence). Trimming at V came to 6 bases and at J to 0 bases, leaving 11 bases not matched to a gene. This CDR3 is 17 amino acids long. Here the CDR3 reads CASSPGPGQSSGNTIYF. DNA of the CDR3: TGTGCCAGTAGCCCCGGACCGGGACAGAGCTCTGGAAACACCATATATTTT. Full variable domain (remainder filled in from reference TRBV19 and TRBJ1-3): DGGITQSPKYLFRKEGQNVTLSCEQNLNHDAMYWYRQDPGQGLRLIYYSQIVNDFQKGDIAEGYSVSREKKESFPLTVTSAQKNPTAFYLCASSPGPGQSSGNTIYFGEGSWLTVV.

This clone has just one count. The chain links TRBV5-8 to TRBJ1-5; 9 bases are shared with TRBD1. The CDR3 is 15 amino acids. V was clipped by 3 bases and J by 5 bases; unmatched bases: 6. Germline V gene sequence: CDR1 SGHTS, CDR2 YDEGEE. CDR3 DNA sequence: TGTGCCAGCAGCTCTACCGGGACAGGGTATCAGCCCCAGCATTTT. This gives the protein CASSSTGTGYQPQHF.

This clone was seen only once. The V call is TRBV5-1, the J call TRBJ1-3; D uncertain. V was shortened by 0 bases and J by 0 bases, with 7 bases between the two germline ends. The length of the CDR3 is 15 residues. Germline V gene sequence: CDR1 SGHRS, CDR2 YFSETQ. CDR3 in amino acids: CASSLVSGSGNTIYF. Here the CDR3 DNA reads TGCGCCAGCAGCTTGGTGTCGGGCTCTGGAAACACCATATATTTT.